These 7 T cell receptor beta chains came from one sample sequenced in a study of Ad26.COV2.S vaccination and SARS-CoV-2 variants. Assay: immunoSEQ multiplex PCR; the TCRdb copy retains only in-frame clones and omits some. This sample carries some 180,000 clones, roughly nine tenths of them seen once, and the ten largest clones take 4.5% to 7.5%. The sequencing here drew on peripheral blood, taken after recovery from COVID-19. Receptors were obtained from a human donor who had recovered from COVID-19.

The chain is built from TRBV11-2 and TRBJ1-3; no definite D call. Germline lookup yields CDR1 SGHAT and CDR2 FQNNGV. Trimming stripped 2 bases from V and 1 base from J, with 12 bases between. The CDR3 covers 16 residues. The CDR3 DNA reads TGTGCCAGCAGCTTACTCCGGCGGGAGTCTGGAAACACCATATATTTT. This translates into CASSLLRRESGNTIYF. The variable domain in full, with the rest retrieved from reference TRBV11-2 and TRBJ1-3, is EAGVAQSPRYKIIEKRQSVAFWCNPISGHATLYWYQQILGQGPKLLIQFQNNGVVDDSQLPKDRFSAERLKGVDSTLKIQPAKLEDSAVYLCASSLLRRESGNTIYFGEGSWLTVV.

DNA for the CDR3: TGTGCCAGCAGTGCACTAGCGGCCTACAATGAGCAGTTCTTC. Encoded protein: CASSALAAYNEQFF. This sequence joins TRBV2 and TRBJ2-1; 8 nucleotides align to TRBD2. Losses at the gene ends were 4 bases for V and 2 bases for J; bases not matched to a gene: 1. CDR1 is SNHLY, CDR2 FYNNEI, per germline. This CDR3 contains 14 residues.

The V gene is TRBV2, the J gene TRBJ1-2; possibly TRBD1 for D (5 bases). The CDR3 loop spans 15 amino acids. Trimming removed 0 bases at V and 8 bases at J, with 16 bases between. Germline V gene sequence: CDR1 SNHLY, CDR2 FYNNEI. The CDR3 reads CASSEALTGAAGYTF. In DNA form, the CDR3 reads TGTGCCAGCAGTGAAGCTCTTACAGGAGCGGCCGGCTACACCTTC.

This chain links TRBV18 with TRBJ2-6; 9 nucleotides agree with TRBD1. CDR1 is KGHSH and CDR2 is LQKENI in the germline V gene. There are 14 residues in the CDR3. J gave up 3 bases and V 11 bases, and 5 bases lay outside the gene matches. The chain's CDR3 is CAGQGIGGANVLTF. CDR3 bases: TGTGCCGGACAGGGGATCGGTGGGGCCAACGTCCTGACTTTC.

The chain links TRBV25-1 to TRBJ2-7, with D perhaps given as TRBD1 or TRBD2 (6 bases each). The CDR3 sequence is 14 residues long. Looked up from germline, CDR1 is MGHDK and CDR2 is SYGVNS. Trimming removed 8 bases from V and 4 bases from J, with 18 bases in between. The CDR3 nucleotides read TGTGCCAGCGGCGGGACAAGGTCCTCTTACGAGCAGTACTTC. Translation gives CASGGTRSSYEQYF.

The rearrangement joins TRBV2 to TRBJ1-2; 7 bases fit TRBD1. J was trimmed by 3 bases and V by 4 bases; bases with no gene match: 5. Germline CDR1 is SNHLY and CDR2 is FYNNEI. The CDR3 has 14 residues. CDR3 nucleotides: TGTGCCAGCAGTGGCCATGGGACAGACTATGGCTACACCTTC. Protein sequence: CASSGHGTDYGYTF.

The chain recombines TRBV10-3 with TRBJ2-2; 8 nucleotides align to TRBD2. The V and J ends lost 8 bases and 1 base, in that order; junction bases with no gene match: 6. In germline, CDR1 is ENHRY, CDR2 SYGVKD. This CDR3 comprises 15 residues. CDR3 region: CAISGGTRNTGELFF. In DNA, the CDR3 is TGTGCCATCTCGGGGGGGACTCGGAACACCGGGGAGCTGTTTTTT.